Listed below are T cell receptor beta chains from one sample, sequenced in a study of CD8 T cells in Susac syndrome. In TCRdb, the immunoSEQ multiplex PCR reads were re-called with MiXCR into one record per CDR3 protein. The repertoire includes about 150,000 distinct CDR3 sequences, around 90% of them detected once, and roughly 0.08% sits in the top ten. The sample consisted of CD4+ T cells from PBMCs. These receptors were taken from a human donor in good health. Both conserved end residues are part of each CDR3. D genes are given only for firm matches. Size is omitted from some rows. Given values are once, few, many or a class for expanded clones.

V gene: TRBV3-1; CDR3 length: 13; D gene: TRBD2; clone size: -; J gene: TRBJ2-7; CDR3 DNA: TGTGCCAGCAGCCCTAGCGGGGTCGGCGAGCAGTACTTC; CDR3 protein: CASSPSGVGEQYF
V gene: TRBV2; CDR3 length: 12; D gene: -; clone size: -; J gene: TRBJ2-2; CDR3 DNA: TGTGCCAGCGGAGTACGGACCGGGGAGCTGTTTTTT; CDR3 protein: CASGVRTGELFF
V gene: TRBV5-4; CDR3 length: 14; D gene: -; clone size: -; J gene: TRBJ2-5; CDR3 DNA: TGTGCCAGCAGCTCACAGGGATGGGAAGAGACCCAGTACTTC; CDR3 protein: CASSSQGWEETQYF
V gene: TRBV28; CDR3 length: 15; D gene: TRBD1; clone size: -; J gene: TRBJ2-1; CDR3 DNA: TGTGCCTCTATCTCCCGGACAGGGACCTTTAATGAGCAGTTCTTC; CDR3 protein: CASISRTGTFNEQFF
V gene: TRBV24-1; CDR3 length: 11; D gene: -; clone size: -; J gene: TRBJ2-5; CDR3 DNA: TGTGCCACCAGTGATTTTGAGACCCAGTACTTC; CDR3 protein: CATSDFETQYF
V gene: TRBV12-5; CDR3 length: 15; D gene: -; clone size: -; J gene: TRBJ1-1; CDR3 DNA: TGTGCTAGTGGTTTTGCGGAGGGGTGGAACACTGAAGCTTTCTTT; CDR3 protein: CASGFAEGWNTEAFF
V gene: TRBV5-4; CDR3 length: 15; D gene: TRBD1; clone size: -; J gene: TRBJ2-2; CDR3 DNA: TGTGCCAGCAGCAGGACAGGGGTTGACACCGGGGAGCTGTTTTTT; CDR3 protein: CASSRTGVDTGELFF
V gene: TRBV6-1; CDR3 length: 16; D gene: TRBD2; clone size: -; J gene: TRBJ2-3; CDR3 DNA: TGTGCCAGCAGCCCCGGACTAGCGGGGGGCCCAGATACGCAGTATTTT; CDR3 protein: CASSPGLAGGPDTQYF
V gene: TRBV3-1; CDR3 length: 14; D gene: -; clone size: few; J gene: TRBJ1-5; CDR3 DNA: TGTGCCAGCTCTCCGCAGGGGAGCAATCAGCCCCAGCATTTT; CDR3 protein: CASSPQGSNQPQHF
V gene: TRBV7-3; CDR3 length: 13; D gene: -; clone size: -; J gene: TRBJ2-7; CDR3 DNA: TGTGCCAGCAGCCCCTGGAGATCCTACGAGCAGTACTTC; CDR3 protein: CASSPWRSYEQYF
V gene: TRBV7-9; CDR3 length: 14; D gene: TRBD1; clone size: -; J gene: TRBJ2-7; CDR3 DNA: TGTGCCAGCAGCTTAAGGGACAGGGAGGACGAGCAGTACTTC; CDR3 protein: CASSLRDREDEQYF
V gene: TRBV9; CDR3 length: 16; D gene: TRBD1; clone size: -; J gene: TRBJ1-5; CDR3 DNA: TGTGCCAGCAGCTTAGGGACAGGGGGCGACAATCAGCCCCAGCATTTT; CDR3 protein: CASSLGTGGDNQPQHF
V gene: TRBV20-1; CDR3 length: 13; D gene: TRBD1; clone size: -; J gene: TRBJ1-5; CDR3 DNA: TGCAGTGCTAGGGCAGGGGGGCATCAGCCCCAGCATTTT; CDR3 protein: CSARAGGHQPQHF
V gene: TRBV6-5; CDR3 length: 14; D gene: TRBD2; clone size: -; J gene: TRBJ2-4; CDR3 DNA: TGTGCCAGCAAGCGGGAAGTAGCCAAAAACATTCAGTACTTC; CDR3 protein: CASKREVAKNIQYF